These T cell receptor beta chains were read from a single sample in a study of blood T cells in healthy people across ages. TCRdb passed the 5' RACE reads through MiXCR, listing each CDR3 protein once. The data show 1.5 million to 2 million distinct CDR3 sequences, roughly 27% seen once. The sequenced material came from blood. These receptors all stem from a woman aged 25 to 39 in good health. The conserved cysteine and the conserved F or W are not part of the CDR3 here.

v_call,j_call,cdr3_aa
TRBV20-1,TRBJ2-1,STRAASGVYNEQF
TRBV29-1,TRBJ1-2,SIYSGSPYGYT
TRBV20-1,TRBJ2-2,SARGSGTRSTGELF
TRBV5-1,TRBJ1-2,ASSSSGTAGYGYT
TRBV7-2,TRBJ2-5,ASSSLVGQETQY
TRBV6-4,TRBJ2-3,ASSVSQTSTDTQY
TRBV12-3/TRBV12-4,TRBJ2-6,ASSSPPGTASGANVLT
TRBV11-2,TRBJ2-1,ASSLRLAGYNEQV
TRBV20-1,.,SAQGAMGNIQY
TRBV7-2,TRBJ2-3,ASSHGPLIKDTQY
TRBV7-2,TRBJ2-1,ASSFKTGQGNAFFEQF
TRBV18,TRBJ2-4,ASSLQGFRMDIQY
TRBV5-1,TRBJ1-4,ASSTPATNEKLF
TRBV4-1,TRBJ1-2,ASSHPAKALNYGYT
TRBV2,TRBJ2-3,ASGNTQY
TRBV18,TRBJ1-4,ASSRNSLQGGEKLF
TRBV12-3/TRBV12-4,TRBJ2-5,ASSFNHEETQY
TRBV30,TRBJ2-7,AWSVRNSYEQY
TRBV15,TRBJ2-7,ATRADRDRSYEQY
TRBV5-1,TRBJ2-7,ASSLEGSNYEQY
TRBV12-3/TRBV12-4,TRBJ2-3,ASRSERDLTDTQY
TRBV7-2,TRBJ1-2,ASSRGNSAYGYT
TRBV27,TRBJ1-2,ASSLGAGGYGYT
TRBV30,TRBJ1-2,AWSVSVGGYT
TRBV6-2/TRBV6-3,TRBJ2-1,ASSYSRTSGDHNEQF
TRBV7-2,TRBJ2-7,ASSLVPASLYNEQY
TRBV3-1,TRBJ2-1,ASSQIIRGGANEQF
TRBV6-5,TRBJ2-1,ASTPGGLIINEQF
TRBV15,TRBJ2-1,ATSRAARTGTNEQF
TRBV20-1,TRBJ2-3,SARTGGLHTDTQY
TRBV30,TRBJ2-1,ASRADSNEQF
TRBV20-1,TRBJ2-3,SARVAGGIGSTDTQY
TRBV12-5,TRBJ2-5,ASGFPAGGKETQY
TRBV6-1,TRBJ2-1,ASLWELAGERDEQF
TRBV11-2,TRBJ2-1,ASSIPPGNEQF
TRBV20-1,TRBJ2-1,SARIVSGIYNEQF
TRBV11-2,TRBJ2-3,TSSLSRLAGGADTQY
TRBV7-9,.,ATIKPGQIYEQY
TRBV12-3/TRBV12-4,TRBJ2-7,ASTPKLAGEQY
TRBV11-2,TRBJ2-1,ASSLGGLAGKNEQF
TRBV24-1,TRBJ1-1,AIVDRKNTEAF
TRBV7-6,.,ASSLTSGRDEQY
TRBV2,TRBJ1-2,ASGPGALYGYT
TRBV6-5,TRBJ1-4,ASSYVRDEKLF
TRBV20-1,TRBJ2-5,SARHERGQETQY
TRBV6-2/TRBV6-3,TRBJ2-1,ASSYEQGTFISSYNEQF
TRBV6-5,TRBJ1-2,ASSFSPGTGDGYT
TRBV20-1,TRBJ2-4,SARGPAKNIQY
TRBV5-1,TRBJ2-3,ASSATSGDDTQY
TRBV20-1,TRBJ2-5,SARDRGGSYQETQY